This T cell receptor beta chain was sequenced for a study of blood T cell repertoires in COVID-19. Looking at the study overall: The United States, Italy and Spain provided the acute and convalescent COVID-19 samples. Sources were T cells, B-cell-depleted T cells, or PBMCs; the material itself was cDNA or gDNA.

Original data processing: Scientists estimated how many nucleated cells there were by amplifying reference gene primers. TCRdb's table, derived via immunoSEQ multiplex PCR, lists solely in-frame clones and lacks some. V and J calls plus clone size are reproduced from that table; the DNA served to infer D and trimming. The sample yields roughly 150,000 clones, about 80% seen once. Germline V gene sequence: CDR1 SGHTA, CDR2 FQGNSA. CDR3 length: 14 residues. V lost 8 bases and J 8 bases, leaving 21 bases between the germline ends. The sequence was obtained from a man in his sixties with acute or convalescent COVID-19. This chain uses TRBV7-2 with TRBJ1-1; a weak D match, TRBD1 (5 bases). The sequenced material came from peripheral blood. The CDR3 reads CASGKRTTPFEAFF. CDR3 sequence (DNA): TGTGCCAGCGGCAAGAGGACAACTCCCTTCGAAGCTTTCTTT.